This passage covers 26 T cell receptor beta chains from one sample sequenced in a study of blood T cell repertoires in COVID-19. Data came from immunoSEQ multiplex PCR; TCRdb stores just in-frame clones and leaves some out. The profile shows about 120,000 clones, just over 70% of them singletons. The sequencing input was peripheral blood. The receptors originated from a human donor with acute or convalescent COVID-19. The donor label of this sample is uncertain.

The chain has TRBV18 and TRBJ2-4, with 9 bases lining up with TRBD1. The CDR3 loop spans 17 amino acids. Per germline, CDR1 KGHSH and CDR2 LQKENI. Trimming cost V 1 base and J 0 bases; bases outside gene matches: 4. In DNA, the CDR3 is TGTGCCAGCTCACCACGGGGACAGGGAATAGCCAAAAACATTCAGTACTTC. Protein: CASSPRGQGIAKNIQYF.

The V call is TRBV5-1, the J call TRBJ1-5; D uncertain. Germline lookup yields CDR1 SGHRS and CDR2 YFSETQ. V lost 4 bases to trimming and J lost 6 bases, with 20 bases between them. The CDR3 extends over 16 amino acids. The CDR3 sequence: CASSTAPTGSGQPQHF. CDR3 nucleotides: TGCGCCAGCAGCACGGCCCCGACGGGATCCGGTCAGCCCCAGCATTTT.

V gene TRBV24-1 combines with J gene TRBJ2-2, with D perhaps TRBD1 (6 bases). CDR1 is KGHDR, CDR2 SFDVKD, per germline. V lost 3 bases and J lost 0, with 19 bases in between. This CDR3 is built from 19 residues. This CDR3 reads CATSDLSFPGQPNTGELFF. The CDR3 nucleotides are TGTGCCACCAGTGATCTCTCTTTCCCGGGACAACCGAACACCGGGGAGCTGTTTTTT.

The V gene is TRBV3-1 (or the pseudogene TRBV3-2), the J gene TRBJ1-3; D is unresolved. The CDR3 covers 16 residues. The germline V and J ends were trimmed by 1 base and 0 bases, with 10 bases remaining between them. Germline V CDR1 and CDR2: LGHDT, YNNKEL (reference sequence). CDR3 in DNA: TGTGCCAGCAGCCAAGCCCTCTTGAGCTCTGGAAACACCATATATTTT. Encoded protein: CASSQALLSSGNTIYF.

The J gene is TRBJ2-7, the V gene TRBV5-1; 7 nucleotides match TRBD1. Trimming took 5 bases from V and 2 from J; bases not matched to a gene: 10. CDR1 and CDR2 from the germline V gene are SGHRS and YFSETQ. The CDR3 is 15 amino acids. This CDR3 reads CASRHNGQAAYEQYF. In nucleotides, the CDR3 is TGCGCCAGCAGGCACAATGGACAGGCCGCCTACGAGCAGTACTTC.

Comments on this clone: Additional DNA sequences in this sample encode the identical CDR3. CDR3 amino acids: CASSVGQAGGTDTQYF. The CDR3, as DNA: TGTGCCAGCAGCGTGGGACAGGCAGGGGGCACAGATACGCAGTATTTT. The J gene is TRBJ2-3, the V gene TRBV9; 8 positions match TRBD1. The germline V gene encodes CDR1 SGDLS and CDR2 YYNGEE. V shed 2 bases, J shed 1 base, and the junction held 6 bases outside the gene matches. This CDR3 spans 16 amino acids.

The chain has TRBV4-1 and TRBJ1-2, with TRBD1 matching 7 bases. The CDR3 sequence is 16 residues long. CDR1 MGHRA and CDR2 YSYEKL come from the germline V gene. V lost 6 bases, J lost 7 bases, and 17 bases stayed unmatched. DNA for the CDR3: TGCGCCAGCAGATCGACAGGGATAGAGGTCGGGTCTGGCTACACCTTC. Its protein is CASRSTGIEVGSGYTF.

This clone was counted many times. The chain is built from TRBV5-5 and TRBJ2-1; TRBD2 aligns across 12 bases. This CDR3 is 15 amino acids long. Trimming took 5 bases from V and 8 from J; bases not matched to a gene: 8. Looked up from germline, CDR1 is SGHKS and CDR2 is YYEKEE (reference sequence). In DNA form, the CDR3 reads TGTGCCAGCAGTTCTCTAGCGGGGGGGCCCGATGAGCAGTTCTTC. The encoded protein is CASSSLAGGPDEQFF. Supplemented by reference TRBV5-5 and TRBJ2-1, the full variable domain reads DAGVTQSPTHLIKTRGQQVTLRCSPISGHKSVSWYQQVLGQGPQFIFQYYEKEERGRGNFPDRFSARQFPNYSSELNVNALLLGDSALYLCASSSLAGGPDEQFFGPGTRLTVL.

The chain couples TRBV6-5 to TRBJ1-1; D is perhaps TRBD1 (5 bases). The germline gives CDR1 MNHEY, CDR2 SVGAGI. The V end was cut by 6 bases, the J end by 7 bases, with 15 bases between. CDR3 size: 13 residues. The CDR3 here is CASRRTQINEAFF. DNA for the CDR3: TGTGCCAGCAGGAGGACACAGATCAATGAAGCTTTCTTT.

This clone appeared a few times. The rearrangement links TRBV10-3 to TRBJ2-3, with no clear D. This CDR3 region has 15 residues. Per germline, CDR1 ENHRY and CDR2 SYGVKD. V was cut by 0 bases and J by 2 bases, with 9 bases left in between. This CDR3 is CAISESGGITDTQYF. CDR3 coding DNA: TGTGCCATCAGTGAGTCAGGCGGAATCACAGATACGCAGTATTTT.

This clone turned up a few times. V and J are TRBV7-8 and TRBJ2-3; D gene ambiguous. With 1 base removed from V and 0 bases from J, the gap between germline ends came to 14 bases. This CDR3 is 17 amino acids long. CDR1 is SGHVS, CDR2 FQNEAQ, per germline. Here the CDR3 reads CASSLGWSLLSTDTQYF. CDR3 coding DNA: TGTGCCAGCAGCTTAGGTTGGAGCCTTCTAAGCACAGATACGCAGTATTTT.

The CDR3 region is CARLLSGTGAIYEQYF. DNA of the CDR3: TGCGCCAGGCTACTCTCCGGGACAGGGGCTATCTACGAGCAGTACTTC. This chain links TRBV10-2 with TRBJ2-7; 10 bases align to TRBD1. The germline gives CDR1 WSHSY, CDR2 SAAADI. The CDR3 runs 16 residues. V shed 9 bases and J 3 bases; nucleotides not matched to a gene: 14.

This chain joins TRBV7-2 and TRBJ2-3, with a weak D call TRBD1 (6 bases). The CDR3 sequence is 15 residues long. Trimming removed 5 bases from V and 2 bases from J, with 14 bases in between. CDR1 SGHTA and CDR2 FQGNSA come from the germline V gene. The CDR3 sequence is CASSLQGSPTDTQYF. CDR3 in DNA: TGTGCCAGCAGCCTCCAGGGGTCCCCCACAGATACGCAGTATTTT.

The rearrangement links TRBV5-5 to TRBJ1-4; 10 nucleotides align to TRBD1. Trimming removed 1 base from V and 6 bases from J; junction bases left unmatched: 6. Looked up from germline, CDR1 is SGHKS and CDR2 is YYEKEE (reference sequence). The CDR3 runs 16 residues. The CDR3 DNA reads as TGTGCCAGCAGCTTGATCCAAGGACAGGGGGATGAAAAACTGTTTTTT. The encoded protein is CASSLIQGQGDEKLFF.

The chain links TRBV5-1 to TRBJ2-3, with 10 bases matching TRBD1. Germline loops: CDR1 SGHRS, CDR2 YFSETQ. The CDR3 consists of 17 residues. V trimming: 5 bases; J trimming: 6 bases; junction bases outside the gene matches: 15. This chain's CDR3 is CASRPSGTGEFADTQYF. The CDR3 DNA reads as TGCGCCAGCAGGCCTTCAGGGACAGGGGAATTTGCGGATACGCAGTATTTT.

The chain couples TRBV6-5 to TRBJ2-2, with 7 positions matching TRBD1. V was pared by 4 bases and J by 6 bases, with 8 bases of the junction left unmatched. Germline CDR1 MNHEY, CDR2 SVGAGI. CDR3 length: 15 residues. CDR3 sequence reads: CASSFTRGGSGELFF. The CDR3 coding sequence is TGTGCCAGCAGTTTTACCCGAGGGGGCTCCGGGGAGCTGTTTTTT.

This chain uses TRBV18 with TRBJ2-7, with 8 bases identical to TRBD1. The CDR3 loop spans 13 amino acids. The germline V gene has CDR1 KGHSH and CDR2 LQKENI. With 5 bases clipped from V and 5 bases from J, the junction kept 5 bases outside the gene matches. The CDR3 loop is CASSLQGANEQYV. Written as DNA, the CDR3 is TGTGCCAGCTCATTGCAGGGGGCCAACGAGCAGTACGTC.

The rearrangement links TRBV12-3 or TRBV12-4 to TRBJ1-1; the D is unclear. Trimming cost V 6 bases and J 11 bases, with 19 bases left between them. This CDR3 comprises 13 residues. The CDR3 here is CASSPQSGKVAFF. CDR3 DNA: TGTGCCAGCAGCCCCCAATCCGGGAAGGTTGCTTTCTTT.

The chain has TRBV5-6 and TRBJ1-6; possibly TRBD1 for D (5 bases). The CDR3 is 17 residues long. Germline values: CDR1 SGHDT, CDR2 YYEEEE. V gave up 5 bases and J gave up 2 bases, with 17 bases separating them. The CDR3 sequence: CASRFRAGGAYNSPLHF. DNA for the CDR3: TGTGCCAGCAGATTCCGTGCGGGGGGTGCCTATAATTCACCCCTCCACTTT.

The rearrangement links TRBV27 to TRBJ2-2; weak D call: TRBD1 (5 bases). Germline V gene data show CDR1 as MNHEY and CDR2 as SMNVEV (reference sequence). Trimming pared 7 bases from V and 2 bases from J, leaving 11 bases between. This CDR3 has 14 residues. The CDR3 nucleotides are TGTGCCAGCAAACGACAGTCAAACACCGGGGAGCTGTTTTTT. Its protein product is CASKRQSNTGELFF.

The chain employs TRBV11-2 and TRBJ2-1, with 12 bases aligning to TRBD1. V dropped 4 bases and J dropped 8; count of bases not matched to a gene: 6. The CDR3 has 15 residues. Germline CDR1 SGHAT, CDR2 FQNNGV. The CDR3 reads CASSYRGTGGDEQFF. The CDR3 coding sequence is TGTGCCAGCAGCTATAGGGGGACAGGGGGCGATGAGCAGTTCTTC.

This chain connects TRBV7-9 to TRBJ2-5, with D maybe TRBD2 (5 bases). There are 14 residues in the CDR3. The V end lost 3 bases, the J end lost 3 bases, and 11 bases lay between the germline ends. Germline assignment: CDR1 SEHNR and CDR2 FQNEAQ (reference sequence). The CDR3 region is CASSFGRTKETQYF. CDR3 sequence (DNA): TGTGCCAGCAGCTTTGGGAGAACCAAAGAGACCCAGTACTTC. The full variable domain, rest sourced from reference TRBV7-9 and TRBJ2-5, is DTGVSQNPRHKITKRGQNVTFRCDPISEHNRLYWYRQTLGQGPEFLTYFQNEAQLEKSRLLSDRFSAERPKGSFSTLEIQRTEQGDSAMYLCASSFGRTKETQYFGPGTRLLVL.

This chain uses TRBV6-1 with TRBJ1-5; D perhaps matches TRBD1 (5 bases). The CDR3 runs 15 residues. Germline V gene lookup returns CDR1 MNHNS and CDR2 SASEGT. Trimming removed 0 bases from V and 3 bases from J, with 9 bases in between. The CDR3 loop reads CASSEARGYNQPQHF. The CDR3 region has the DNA TGTGCCAGCAGTGAAGCAAGGGGTTACAATCAGCCCCAGCATTTT.

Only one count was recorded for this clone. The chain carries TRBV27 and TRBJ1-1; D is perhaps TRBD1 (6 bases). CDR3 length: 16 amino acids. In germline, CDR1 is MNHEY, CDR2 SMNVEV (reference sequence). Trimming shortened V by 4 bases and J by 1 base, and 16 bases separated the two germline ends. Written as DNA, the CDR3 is TGTGCCAGCAGTTCATACAGGGATTCGGGGAACACTGAAGCTTTCTTT. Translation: CASSSYRDSGNTEAFF.

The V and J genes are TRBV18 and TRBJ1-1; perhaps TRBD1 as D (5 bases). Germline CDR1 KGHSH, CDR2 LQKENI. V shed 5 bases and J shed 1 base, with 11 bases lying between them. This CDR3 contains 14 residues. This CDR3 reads CASSYIDRNTEAFF. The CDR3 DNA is TGTGCCAGCTCATATATCGACAGGAACACTGAAGCTTTCTTT.

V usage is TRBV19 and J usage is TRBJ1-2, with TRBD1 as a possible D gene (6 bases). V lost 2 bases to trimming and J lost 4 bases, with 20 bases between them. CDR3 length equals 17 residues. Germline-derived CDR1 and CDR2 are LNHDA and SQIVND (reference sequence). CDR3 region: CASSISLTGSSGYGYTF. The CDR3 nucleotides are TGTGCCAGTAGTATAAGCCTCACAGGGTCCTCTGGCTATGGCTACACCTTC.